The text below deals with one TCR beta chain. What it recognizes is unknown. Blood RNA originated from unsorted whole blood, with germline DNA additionally extracted. No patient had received treatment, and all had chronic HBV infection. The sample originates from a study of tumor-infiltrating lymphocytes in primary liver carcinoma. Study-wide background: Those sampled were patients whose primary liver carcinoma was treated by surgical resection. Sequencing of the samples generated roughly 3.5 to 7.13 million productive TCRbeta reads, with similar yields across tissue types.

Priming with a constant-region primer yielded TCR beta cDNA from about 500 ng total RNA. Construction of TCR beta libraries relied on three successive nested multiplex PCR rounds employing slightly modified ARM-PCR. MiXCR, applied by TCRdb to the multiplex PCR reads, yields one record per CDR3 protein. The sample includes fewer than 250,000 distinct CDR3 sequences, about two thirds of them seen just once. Findings of the study overall: Bulk unsorted material prevented CD4+ and CD8+ repertoire comparison.

The TCR originated in a woman aged 60-75 years with primary liver carcinoma and hepatitis B virus infection. Input material: peripheral blood.

CDR3 nucleotide sequence: TGCAGCGTTGATTCAGTCAGGTATGGCTACACCTTC. It encodes CSVDSVRYGYTF. The chain carries TRBV29-1 and TRBJ1-2, with D unclear. V gave up 3 bases and J gave up 5 bases, with 10 bases separating them. Germline-derived CDR1 and CDR2 are SQVTM and ANQGSEA. CDR3 length: 12 residues.